This TCR beta chain was profiled in a study of radiotherapy plus CTLA-4 blockade in lung cancer. Study-wide context: Of the patients, 18% showed objective responses and about 30% attained disease control.

TCRdb's table, derived via immunoSEQ multiplex PCR, lists solely in-frame clones and lacks some. Of 55,000 to 65,000 clones detected, 70% to 85% appear once; the ten largest clones hold around 4%. This TCR was sampled from a human donor with non-small cell lung cancer who had a partial response to radiotherapy plus ipilimumab. The specimen was peripheral blood, collected from a patient treated with radiotherapy plus ipilimumab.

The DNA for the CDR3 is TGTGCCAGCAGTTTTTCCAGGGCCTATGGCTACACCTTC. Translation gives CASSFSRAYGYTF. The chain carries TRBV27 and TRBJ1-2; possible D gene TRBD1, 5 bases. This CDR3 comprises 13 residues. Germline V gene sequence: CDR1 MNHEY, CDR2 SMNVEV (reference sequence). V was clipped by 3 bases and J by 4 bases, with 9 bases between them.